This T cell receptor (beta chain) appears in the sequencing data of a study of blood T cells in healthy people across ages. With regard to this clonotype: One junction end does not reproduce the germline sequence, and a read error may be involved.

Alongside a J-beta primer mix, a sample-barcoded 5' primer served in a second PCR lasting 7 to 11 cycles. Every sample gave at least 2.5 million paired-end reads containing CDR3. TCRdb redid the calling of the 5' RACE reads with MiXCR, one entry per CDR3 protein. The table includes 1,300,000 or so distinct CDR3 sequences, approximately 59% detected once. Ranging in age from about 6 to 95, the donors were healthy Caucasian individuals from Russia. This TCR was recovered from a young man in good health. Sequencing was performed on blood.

CDR3 protein: CASSPGQGPTDAQYF. CDR3 DNA sequence: TGTGCCAGCAGTCCAGGACAGGGGCCCACAGATGCGCAGTATTTT. This rearrangement joins TRBV6-4 to TRBJ2-3; 9 positions agree with TRBD1. The CDR3 sequence is 15 residues long. Germline V gene sequence: CDR1 MRHNA, CDR2 SNTAGT.